The clone carrying this T cell receptor beta chain occurred many times. TCRdb re-called the RT-PCR reads with MiXCR, one entry per CDR3 protein. The sample includes more than 550,000 distinct CDR3 sequences, approximately 15% of them seen just once. Germline CDR1 and CDR2: WSHSY and SAAADI. Deletions cut 0 bases from V and 0 bases from J, with 6 bases between. The length of the CDR3 is 15 residues. Source material: memory CD4+ T cells from blood. The chain joins TRBV10-2 to TRBJ2-4; D is uncertain. The source is a female donor in good health, serving as a healthy control. CDR3 sequence (DNA): TGCGCCAGCAGTGAGTCACACGTAGCCAAAAACATTCAGTACTTC. Translated: CASSESHVAKNIQYF.